Shown below are 5 T cell receptor beta chains from a single sample sequenced in a study of regulatory T cells in long-lasting Graves disease. With iRepertoire HTBI primers and Arm-PCR of CDR3 regions, TCR beta libraries were built. TCRdb ran MiXCR on the multiplex PCR reads and lists one entry per CDR3 protein. The sample consists of more than 350,000 distinct CDR3 sequences, roughly 21% of them appearing once. Time point reported: persistent/refractory GD, antithyroid drugs over 5 years with positive TRAb. The TCR library used RNA extracted from PBMCs. Source: peripheral blood mononuclear cells (PBMCs), taken when the disease was refractory, from a patient treated with antithyroid drugs. These receptors were collected from a female donor with Graves disease.

J is TRBJ1-3 and V is TRBV28; no reliable D call. CDR1 MDHEN and CDR2 SYDVKM come from the germline V gene. This CDR3 comprises 14 residues. V lost 2 bases and J lost 4, with 9 bases in between. This chain's CDR3 is CASSLRSQGNTIYF. The CDR3 DNA is TGTGCCAGCAGTTTACGGAGCCAGGGAAACACCATATATTTT.

Many counts were recorded for this clonotype. The chain recombines TRBV10-3 with TRBJ2-7; 11 bases line up with TRBD1. Germline-derived CDR1 and CDR2 are ENHRY and SYGVKD. J gave up 2 bases and V 2 bases, and 2 bases lay outside the gene matches. The CDR3 runs 15 residues. This chain's CDR3 is CAISEGDRGTYEQYF. In nucleotides, the CDR3 is TGTGCCATCAGTGAGGGGGACAGGGGGACCTACGAGCAGTACTTC.

Of note for this clonotype: This clone may be a read error of a much larger clone one base away. The missing conserved phenylalanine or tryptophan at the end of this CDR3 makes a read error likely. The CDR3 here is CASSYRGTLNGYTL. The CDR3 coding sequence is TGTGCCAGCAGTTACAGGGGGACACTCAATGGCTACACCTTA. The V and J genes are TRBV6-2 or TRBV6-3 and TRBJ1-2; tentative D call: TRBD1 (6 bases). This CDR3 comprises 14 residues. Germline loops: CDR1 MNHEY, CDR2 SVGEGT. V was pared by 2 bases and J by 6 bases, with 13 bases between.

The chain links TRBV2 to TRBJ2-3; D unresolved. The length of the CDR3 is 14 residues. V lost 6 bases, J lost 0 bases, and 10 bases lay in between. CDR1 and CDR2 (germline): SNHLY, FYNNEI. DNA of the CDR3: TGTGCCAGCAGAAGGGAAGTTAGCACAGATACGCAGTATTTT. It codes for CASRREVSTDTQYF.

This clonotype was observed many times. This chain joins TRBV11-2 and TRBJ2-7; the D is unclear. The CDR3 has 12 residues. The germline V gene encodes CDR1 SGHAT and CDR2 FQNNGV. Trimming cost V 8 bases and J 4 bases, with 12 bases left between them. The CDR3: CASGEGWYEQYF. Here the CDR3 DNA reads TGTGCCAGCGGGGAAGGCTGGTACGAGCAGTACTTC.